This T cell receptor beta chain was captured in a study of T-cell reconstitution after alpha-beta-depleted transplantation in children. Findings of the study overall: In some patients, recipient T cells and intrathymic progenitors surviving conditioning explained high day-60 diversity.

This clonotype was recorded many times. No antigen is known for it. CDR3 length: 16 residues. Germline V CDR1 and CDR2: LGHNA, YSLEER. Trimming cost V 4 bases and J 8 bases; bases outside gene matches: 12. This sample's TCRbeta library carried unique molecular identifier barcodes. From the PCR reads, TCRdb called clonotypes with MiXCR, one entry per CDR3 protein. The sample lists almost 500,000 distinct CDR3 sequences, over 9.5% occurring once. The specimen comprised PBMCs, sampled before TCRalphabeta/CD19-depleted stem cell transplant. This sequence originates from a child under 10 years old with inherited bone marrow failure, due to receive a stem cell transplant. The gene calls are TRBV4-3 and TRBJ2-1; 9 positions agree with TRBD2. Here the CDR3 reads CASSLLGAGGSDEQFF. The CDR3 DNA reads as TGCGCCAGCAGCCTTCTGGGAGCGGGAGGTAGCGATGAGCAGTTCTTC.